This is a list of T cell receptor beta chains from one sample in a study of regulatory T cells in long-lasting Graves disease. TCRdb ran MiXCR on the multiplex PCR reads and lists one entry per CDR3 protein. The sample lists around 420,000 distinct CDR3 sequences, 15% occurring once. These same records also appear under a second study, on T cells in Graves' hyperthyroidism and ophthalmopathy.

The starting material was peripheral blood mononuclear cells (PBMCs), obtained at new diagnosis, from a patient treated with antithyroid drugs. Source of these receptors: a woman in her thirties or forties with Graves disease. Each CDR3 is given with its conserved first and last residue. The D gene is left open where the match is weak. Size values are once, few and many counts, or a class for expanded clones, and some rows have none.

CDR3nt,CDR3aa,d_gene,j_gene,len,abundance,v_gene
TGTGCCAGCAGTTATGGTGGGGTCCCCTCCTACGAGCAGTACTTC,CASSYGGVPSYEQYF,.,TRBJ2-7,15,few,TRBV6-2/TRBV6-3
TGCGCCAGCAGCTTGGAACGCGGACTGGCGGGCACAGATACGCAGTATTTT,CASSLERGLAGTDTQYF,.,TRBJ2-3,17,few,TRBV5-1
TGTGCCATCACCCCGGGGCGAACCGGCCCCTACAATGAGCAGTTCTTC,CAITPGRTGPYNEQFF,.,TRBJ2-1,16,.,TRBV10-3
TGTGCCAGCAGCGCTTCCGGGACTAGCGGGAAAAAGACCCAGTACTTC,CASSASGTSGKKTQYF,TRBD2,TRBJ2-5,16,many,TRBV7-9
TGTGCCAGCAGCTTAGGCAGAACAGATACGCAGTATTTT,CASSLGRTDTQYF,.,TRBJ2-3,13,many,TRBV7-7
TGCAGTGCCGGGGCTAGCGGGCTCACAGATACGCAGTATTTT,CSAGASGLTDTQYF,TRBD2,TRBJ2-3,14,.,TRBV20-1
TGCAGCGTTGTGGAGGTTAGCGGGAACAATGAGCAGTTCTTC,CSVVEVSGNNEQFF,TRBD2,TRBJ2-1,14,many,TRBV29-1
TGTGCCAGCAGCTTAGGGTCCGCATCGGAAGCTTTCTTT,CASSLGSASEAFF,.,TRBJ1-1,13,many,TRBV11-2
TGTGCCAGCAGCTCCTTCTTGGGTCAGCCCCAGCATTTT,CASSSFLGQPQHF,.,TRBJ1-5,13,.,TRBV6-1
TGTGCCAGCAGCGTGGCGTGGGGCTACGAGCAGTACTTC,CASSVAWGYEQYF,.,TRBJ2-7,13,.,TRBV9
TGCAGTGCTCGGGTCCTAAGCTCCTACAATGAGCAGTTCTTC,CSARVLSSYNEQFF,.,TRBJ2-1,14,.,TRBV20-1
TGCAGTGCTAGTACGCGGACAGGGCCCTACGAGCAGTACTTC,CSASTRTGPYEQYF,TRBD1,TRBJ2-7,14,many,TRBV20-1
TGTGCCAGTAGTCCGCGGGACGTGAGCTCCTACGAGCAGTACTTC,CASSPRDVSSYEQYF,.,TRBJ2-7,15,.,TRBV19
TGTGCCAGCAGTTACACTAGCGGCGATTTCCAAGAGACCCAGTACTTC,CASSYTSGDFQETQYF,TRBD2,TRBJ2-5,16,few,TRBV6-5
TGTGCCAGCAGCCAAGAAGTAGCGGGTTCATCCTACGAGCAGTACTTC,CASSQEVAGSSYEQYF,TRBD2,TRBJ2-7,16,.,TRBV3-1
TGTGCCAGCAGTTGGAGGACAGGGGGCTCTGGAAACACCATATATTTT,CASSWRTGGSGNTIYF,TRBD1,TRBJ1-3,16,many,TRBV12-3/TRBV12-4
TGTGCCAGCAGTTACCCCGGGAGGGACAGCTCCTACAATGAGCAGTTCTTC,CASSYPGRDSSYNEQFF,.,TRBJ2-1,17,many,TRBV6-2/TRBV6-3
TGTGCCACCCTGGACAGGGGGCTTGGTGGCTACACCTTC,CATLDRGLGGYTF,TRBD1,TRBJ1-2,13,many,TRBV6-1
TGCAGCGTTGTTGAGGGAGCGGCTTACAATGAGCAGTTCTTC,CSVVEGAAYNEQFF,.,TRBJ2-1,14,many,TRBV29-1
TGCAGTGCCAGGGAAACAGGGGGCGATGAGACCCAGTACTTC,CSARETGGDETQYF,TRBD1,TRBJ2-5,14,few,TRBV20-1
TGTGCCAGCAAAAGGGGCATGAACACTGAAGCTTTCTTT,CASKRGMNTEAFF,.,TRBJ1-1,13,many,TRBV6-1
TGTGCCAGCAGACAGAAAGCGAACACCGGGGAGCTGTTTTTT,CASRQKANTGELFF,.,TRBJ2-2,14,many,TRBV2
TGTGCCAGCAGCTTGGTACCTTCAACTAATGAAAAACTGTTTTTT,CASSLVPSTNEKLFF,.,TRBJ1-4,15,.,TRBV5-8
TGTGCCAGCAGCTTAGTCGCGGTTAGCTGGGGTCGATTTACGAACACTGAAGCTTTCTTT,CASSLVAVSWGRFTNTEAFF,.,TRBJ1-1,20,many,TRBV7-6